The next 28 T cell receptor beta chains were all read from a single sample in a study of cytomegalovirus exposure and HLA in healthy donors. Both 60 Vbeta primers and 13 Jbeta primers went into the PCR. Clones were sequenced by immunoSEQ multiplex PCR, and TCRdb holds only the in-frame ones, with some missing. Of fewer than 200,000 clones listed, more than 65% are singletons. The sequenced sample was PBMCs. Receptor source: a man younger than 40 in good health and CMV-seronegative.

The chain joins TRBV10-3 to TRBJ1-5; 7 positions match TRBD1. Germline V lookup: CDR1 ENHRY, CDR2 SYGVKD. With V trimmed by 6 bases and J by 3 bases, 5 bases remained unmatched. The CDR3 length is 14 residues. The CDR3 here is CAIRGTENNQPQHF. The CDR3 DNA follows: TGTGCCATCAGGGGGACAGAGAACAATCAGCCCCAGCATTTT.

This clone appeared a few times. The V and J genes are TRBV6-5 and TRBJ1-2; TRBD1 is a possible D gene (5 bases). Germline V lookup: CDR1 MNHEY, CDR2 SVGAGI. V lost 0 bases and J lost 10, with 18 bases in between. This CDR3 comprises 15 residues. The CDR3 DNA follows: TGTGCCAGCAGTTACTCGGTGGCAGGGCTGGGATACTACACCTTC. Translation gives CASSYSVAGLGYYTF.

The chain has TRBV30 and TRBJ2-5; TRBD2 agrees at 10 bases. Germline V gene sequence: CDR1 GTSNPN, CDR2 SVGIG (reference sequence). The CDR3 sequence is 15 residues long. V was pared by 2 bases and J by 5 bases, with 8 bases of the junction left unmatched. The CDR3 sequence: CAWSLELAGLETQYF. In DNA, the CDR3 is TGTGCCTGGAGTTTGGAACTAGCGGGACTTGAGACCCAGTACTTC.

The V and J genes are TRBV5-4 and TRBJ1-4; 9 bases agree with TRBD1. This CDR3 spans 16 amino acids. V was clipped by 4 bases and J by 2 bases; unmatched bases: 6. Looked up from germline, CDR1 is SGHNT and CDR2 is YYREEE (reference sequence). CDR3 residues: CASSPRTGATNEKLFF. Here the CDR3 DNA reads TGTGCCAGCAGCCCAAGGACAGGGGCCACTAATGAAAAACTGTTTTTT.

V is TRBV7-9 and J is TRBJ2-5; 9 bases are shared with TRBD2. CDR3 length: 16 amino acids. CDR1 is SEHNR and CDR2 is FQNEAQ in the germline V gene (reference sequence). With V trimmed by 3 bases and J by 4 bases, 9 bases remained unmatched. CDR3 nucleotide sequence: TGTGCCAGCAGCTTCCCGGGTCTAGCGGGAATAGAGACCCAGTACTTC. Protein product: CASSFPGLAGIETQYF.

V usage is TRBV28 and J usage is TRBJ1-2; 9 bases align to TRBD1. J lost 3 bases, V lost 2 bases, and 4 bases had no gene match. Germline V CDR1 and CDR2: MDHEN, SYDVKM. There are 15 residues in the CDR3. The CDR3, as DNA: TGTGCCAGCAGTTTACCGACAGGGGGGGACTATGGCTACACCTTC. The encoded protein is CASSLPTGGDYGYTF.

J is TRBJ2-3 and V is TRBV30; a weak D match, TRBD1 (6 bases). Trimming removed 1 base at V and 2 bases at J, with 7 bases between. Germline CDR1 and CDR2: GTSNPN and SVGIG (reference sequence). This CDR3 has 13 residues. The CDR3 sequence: CAWSGTATDTQYF. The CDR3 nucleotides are TGTGCCTGGAGTGGGACAGCCACAGATACGCAGTATTTT.

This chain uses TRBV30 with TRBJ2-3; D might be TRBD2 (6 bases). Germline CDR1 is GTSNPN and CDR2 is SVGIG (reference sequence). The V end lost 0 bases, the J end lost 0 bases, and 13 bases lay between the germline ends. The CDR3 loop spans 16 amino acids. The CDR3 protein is CAWSVEVGGSTDTQYF. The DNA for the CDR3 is TGTGCCTGGAGTGTAGAGGTGGGAGGAAGCACAGATACGCAGTATTTT.

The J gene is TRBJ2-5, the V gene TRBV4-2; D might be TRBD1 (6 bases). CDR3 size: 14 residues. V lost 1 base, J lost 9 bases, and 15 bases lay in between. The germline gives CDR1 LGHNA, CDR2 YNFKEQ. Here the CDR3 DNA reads TGTGCCAGCAGCCAAGTGACAGGCCGCTGGGCCCAGTACTTC. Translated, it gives CASSQVTGRWAQYF.

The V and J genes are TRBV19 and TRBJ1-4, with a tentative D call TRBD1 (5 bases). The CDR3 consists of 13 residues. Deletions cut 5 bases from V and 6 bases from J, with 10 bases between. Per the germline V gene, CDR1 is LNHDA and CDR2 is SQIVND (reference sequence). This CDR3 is CASSVDSHEKLFF. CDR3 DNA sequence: TGTGCCAGTAGTGTCGACAGCCATGAAAAACTGTTTTTT.

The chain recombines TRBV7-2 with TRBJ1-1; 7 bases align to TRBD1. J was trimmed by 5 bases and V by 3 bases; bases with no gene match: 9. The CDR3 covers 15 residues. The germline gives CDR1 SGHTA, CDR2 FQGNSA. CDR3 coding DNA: TGTGCCAGCAGCTTCGAAGTGCAGGGGGGTACTGAAGCTTTCTTT. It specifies CASSFEVQGGTEAFF.

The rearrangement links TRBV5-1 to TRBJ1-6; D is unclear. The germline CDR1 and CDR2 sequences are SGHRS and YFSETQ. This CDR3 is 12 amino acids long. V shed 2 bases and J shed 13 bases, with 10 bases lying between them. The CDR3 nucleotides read TGCGCCAGCAGCTTTCCGGGAGCTCCCCTCCACTTT. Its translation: CASSFPGAPLHF. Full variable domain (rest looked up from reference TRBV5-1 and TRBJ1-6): KAGVTQTPRYLIKTRGQQVTLSCSPISGHRSVSWYQQTPGQGLQFLFEYFSETQRNKGNFPGRFSGRQFSNSRSEMNVSTLELGDSALYLCASSFPGAPLHFGNGTRLTVT.

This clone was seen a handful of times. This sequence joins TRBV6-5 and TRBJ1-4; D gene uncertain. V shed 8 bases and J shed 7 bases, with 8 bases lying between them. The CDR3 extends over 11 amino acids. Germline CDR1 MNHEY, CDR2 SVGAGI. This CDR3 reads CASSRGEKLFF. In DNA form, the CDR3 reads TGTGCCAGCTCCAGAGGTGAAAAACTGTTTTTT.

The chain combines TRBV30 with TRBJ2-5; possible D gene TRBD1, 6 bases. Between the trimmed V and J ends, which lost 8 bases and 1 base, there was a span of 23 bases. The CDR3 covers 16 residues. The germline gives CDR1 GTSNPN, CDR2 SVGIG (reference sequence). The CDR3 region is CAGTKRPERIQETQYF. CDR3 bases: TGTGCCGGGACAAAGCGGCCCGAGCGGATCCAAGAGACCCAGTACTTC.

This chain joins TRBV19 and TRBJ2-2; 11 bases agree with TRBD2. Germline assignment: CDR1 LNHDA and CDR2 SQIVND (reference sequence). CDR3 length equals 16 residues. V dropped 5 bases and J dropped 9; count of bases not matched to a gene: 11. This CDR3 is CASSSSRLAGHRELFF. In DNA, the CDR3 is TGTGCCAGTAGTTCCTCTAGACTAGCGGGACATAGGGAGCTGTTTTTT.

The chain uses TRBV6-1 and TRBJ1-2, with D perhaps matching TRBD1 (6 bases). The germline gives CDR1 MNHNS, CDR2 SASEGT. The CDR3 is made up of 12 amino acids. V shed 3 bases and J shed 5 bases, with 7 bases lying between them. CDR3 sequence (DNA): TGTGCCAGCAGTGAGGACAGATATGGCTACACCTTC. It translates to CASSEDRYGYTF.

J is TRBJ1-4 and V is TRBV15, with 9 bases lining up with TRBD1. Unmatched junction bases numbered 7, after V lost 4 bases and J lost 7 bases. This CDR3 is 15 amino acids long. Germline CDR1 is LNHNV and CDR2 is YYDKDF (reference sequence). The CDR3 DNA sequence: TGTGCCACCAGCACTCGAACAGGGGGCGGTGAAAAACTGTTTTTT. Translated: CATSTRTGGGEKLFF. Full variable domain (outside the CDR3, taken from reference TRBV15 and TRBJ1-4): DAMVIQNPRYQVTQFGKPVTLSCSQTLNHNVMYWYQQKSSQAPKLLFHYYDKDFNNEADTPDNFQSRRPNTSFCFLDIRSPGLGDTAMYLCATSTRTGGGEKLFFGSGTQLSVL.

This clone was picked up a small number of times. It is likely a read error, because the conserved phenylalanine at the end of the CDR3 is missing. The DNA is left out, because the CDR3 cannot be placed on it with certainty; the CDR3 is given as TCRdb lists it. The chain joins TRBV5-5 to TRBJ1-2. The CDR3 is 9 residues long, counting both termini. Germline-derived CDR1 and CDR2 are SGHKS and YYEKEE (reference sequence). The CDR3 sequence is CASGEPPRT.

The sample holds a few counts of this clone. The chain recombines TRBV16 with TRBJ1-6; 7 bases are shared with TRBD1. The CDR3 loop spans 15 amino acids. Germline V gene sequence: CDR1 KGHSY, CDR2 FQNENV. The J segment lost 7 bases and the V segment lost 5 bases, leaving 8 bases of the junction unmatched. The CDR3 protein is CASSGSTGVNSPLHF. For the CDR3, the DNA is TGTGCCAGCAGCGGATCAACAGGGGTAAATTCACCCCTCCACTTT.

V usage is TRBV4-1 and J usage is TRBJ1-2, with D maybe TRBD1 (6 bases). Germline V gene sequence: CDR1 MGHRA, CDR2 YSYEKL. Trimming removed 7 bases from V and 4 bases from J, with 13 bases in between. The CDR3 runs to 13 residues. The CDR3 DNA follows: TGCGCCAGCACGTCAGGGGCGGGCTATGGCTACACCTTC. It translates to CASTSGAGYGYTF.

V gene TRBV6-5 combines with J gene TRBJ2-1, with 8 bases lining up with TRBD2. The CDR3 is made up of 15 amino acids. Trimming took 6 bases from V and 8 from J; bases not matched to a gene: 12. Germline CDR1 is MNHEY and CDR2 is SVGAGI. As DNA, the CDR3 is TGTGCCAGCAGAGTTCGGGAGGGTCGTCGCGATGAGCAGTTCTTC. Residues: CASRVREGRRDEQFF.

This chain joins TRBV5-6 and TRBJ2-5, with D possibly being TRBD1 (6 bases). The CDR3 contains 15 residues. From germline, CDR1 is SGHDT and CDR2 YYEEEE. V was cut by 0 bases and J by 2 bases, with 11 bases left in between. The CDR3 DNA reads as TGTGCCAGCAGCTTGGTGCCGGGACAACAAGAGACCCAGTACTTC. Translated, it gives CASSLVPGQQETQYF. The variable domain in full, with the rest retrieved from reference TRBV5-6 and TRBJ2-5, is DAGVTQSPTHLIKTRGQQVTLRCSPKSGHDTVSWYQQALGQGPQFIFQYYEEEERQRGNFPDRFSGHQFPNYSSELNVNALLLGDSALYLCASSLVPGQQETQYFGPGTRLLVL.

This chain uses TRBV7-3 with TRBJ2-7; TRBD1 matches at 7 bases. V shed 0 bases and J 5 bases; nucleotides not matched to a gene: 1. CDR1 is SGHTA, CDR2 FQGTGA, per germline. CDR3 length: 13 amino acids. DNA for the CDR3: TGTGCCAGCAGCTTAACAGGACAGGACGAGCAGTACTTC. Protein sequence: CASSLTGQDEQYF. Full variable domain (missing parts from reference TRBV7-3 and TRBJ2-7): GAGVSQTPSNKVTEKGKYVELRCDPISGHTALYWYRQSLGQGPEFLIYFQGTGAADDSGLPNDRFFAVRPEGSVSTLKIQRTERGDSAVYLCASSLTGQDEQYFGPGTRLTVT.

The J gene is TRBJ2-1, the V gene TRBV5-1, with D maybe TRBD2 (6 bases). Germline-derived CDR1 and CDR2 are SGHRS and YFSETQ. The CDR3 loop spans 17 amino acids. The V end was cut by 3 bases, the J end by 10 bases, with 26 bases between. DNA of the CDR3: TGCGCCAGCAGCTCCGGATTCGAGCGGGCGGCTGCAAGCGAGCAGTTCTTC. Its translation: CASSSGFERAAASEQFF.

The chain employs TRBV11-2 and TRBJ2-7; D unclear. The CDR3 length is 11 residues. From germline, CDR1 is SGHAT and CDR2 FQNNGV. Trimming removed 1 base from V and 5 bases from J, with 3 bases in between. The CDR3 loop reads CASSLGHEQYF. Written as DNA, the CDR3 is TGTGCCAGCAGCTTAGGGCACGAGCAGTACTTC. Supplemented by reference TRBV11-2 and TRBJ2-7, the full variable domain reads EAGVAQSPRYKIIEKRQSVAFWCNPISGHATLYWYQQILGQGPKLLIQFQNNGVVDDSQLPKDRFSAERLKGVDSTLKIQPAKLEDSAVYLCASSLGHEQYFGPGTRLTVT.

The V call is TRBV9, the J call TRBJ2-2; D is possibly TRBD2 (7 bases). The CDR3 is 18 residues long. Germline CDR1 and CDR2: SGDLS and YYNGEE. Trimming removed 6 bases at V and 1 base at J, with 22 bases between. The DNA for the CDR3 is TGTGCCAGCACCAACACCCTTGCGGGGGCGAAGAACACCGGGGAGCTGTTTTTT. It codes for CASTNTLAGAKNTGELFF. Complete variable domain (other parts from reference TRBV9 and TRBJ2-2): DSGVTQTPKHLITATGQRVTLRCSPRSGDLSVYWYQQSLDQGLQFLIQYYNGEERAKGNILERFSAQQFPDLHSELNLSSLELGDSALYFCASTNTLAGAKNTGELFFGEGSRLTVL.

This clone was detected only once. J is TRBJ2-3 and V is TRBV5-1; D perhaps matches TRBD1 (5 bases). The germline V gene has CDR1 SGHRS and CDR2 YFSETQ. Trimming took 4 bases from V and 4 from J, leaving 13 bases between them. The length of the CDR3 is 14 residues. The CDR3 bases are TGCGCCAGCAGCATGCAGGGTTCTCCAGATACGCAGTATTTT. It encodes CASSMQGSPDTQYF.

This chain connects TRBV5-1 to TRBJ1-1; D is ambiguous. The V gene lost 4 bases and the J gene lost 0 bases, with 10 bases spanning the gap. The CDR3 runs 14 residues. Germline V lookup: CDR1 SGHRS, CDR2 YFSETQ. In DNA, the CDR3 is TGCGCCAGCAGCATACGGGGAATGAACACTGAAGCTTTCTTT. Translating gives CASSIRGMNTEAFF.